Below, 30 T cell receptor beta chains from the same sample are listed, as sequenced in a study of T cells after yellow fever vaccination. TCRdb fed the 5' RACE reads into MiXCR, producing one record per CDR3 protein. This sample has roughly 520,000 distinct CDR3 sequences, with 20% to 25% found just once. This specimen was PBMCs, taken roughly 23 days after the first yellow fever vaccination. These receptors were taken from a man in his late teens or twenties who received the YFV17D yellow fever vaccine.

The chain is built from TRBV7-2 and TRBJ2-3, with 9 bases matching TRBD2. CDR1 and CDR2 (germline): SGHTA, FQGNSA. V shed 6 bases and J 7 bases; nucleotides not matched to a gene: 14. The CDR3 runs to 16 residues. CDR3 coding DNA: TGTGCCAGCAGAGAAAGCGGGGGGCTTGGTGGATATACGCAGTATTTT. Its protein product is CASRESGGLGGYTQYF.

This clonotype was seen a handful of times. The rearrangement joins TRBV5-1 to TRBJ1-1, with D unresolved. The CDR3 sequence is 13 residues long. The germline gives CDR1 SGHRS, CDR2 YFSETQ. Trimming left V 0 bases short and J 4 bases short, with 7 bases between. The CDR3 loop reads CASSLEGSTEAFF. The CDR3 nucleotides read TGCGCCAGCAGCTTGGAAGGGAGCACTGAAGCTTTCTTT.

The CDR3 loop reads CASSQLPGPTGELFF. The CDR3 DNA follows: TGCGCCAGCAGCCAACTGCCGGGACCCACCGGGGAGCTGTTTTTT. The chain combines TRBV4-3 with TRBJ2-2; D may be TRBD1 or TRBD2 (5 bases each). V lost 2 bases and J lost 4, with 11 bases in between. Germline loops: CDR1 LGHNA, CDR2 YSLEER. The CDR3 is 15 amino acids.

CDR3 amino acids: CASSPDGHYNEQFF. The CDR3 DNA sequence: TGTGCCAGCAGCCCGGATGGACATTACAATGAGCAGTTCTTC. The V gene is TRBV3-1, the J gene TRBJ2-1; D might be TRBD1 (5 bases). Germline CDR1 LGHDT, CDR2 YNNKEL (reference sequence). The CDR3 runs 14 residues. V lost 4 bases and J 4 bases, leaving 11 bases between the germline ends.

The rearrangement joins TRBV20-1 to TRBJ2-7; D not resolved. The CDR3 loop spans 12 amino acids. Trimming stripped 1 base from V and 6 bases from J, with 10 bases between. The V gene's germline CDR1 is DFQATT and CDR2 SNEGSKA (reference sequence). For the CDR3, the DNA is TGCAGTGCTAGAGGCCCTTCAGCCGAGCAGTACGTC. This sequence encodes CSARGPSAEQYV.

V usage is TRBV5-1 and J usage is TRBJ2-7; maybe TRBD1 (6 bases). The CDR3 has 14 residues. CDR1 is SGHRS, CDR2 YFSETQ, per germline. Between the trimmed V and J ends, which lost 1 base and 0 bases, there was a span of 8 bases. CDR3 sequence reads: CASSLNRVSYEQYV. CDR3 sequence (DNA): TGCGCCAGCAGCTTGAACAGGGTCTCCTACGAGCAGTACGTC.

This sequence joins TRBV5-1 and TRBJ2-6, with D perhaps being TRBD1 or TRBD2 (5 bases each). The CDR3 has 18 amino acids. V lost 4 bases and J 5 bases, leaving 22 bases between the germline ends. Looked up from germline, CDR1 is SGHRS and CDR2 is YFSETQ. The chain's CDR3 is CASSLGETALWRANVLTF. The CDR3 nucleotides are TGCGCCAGCAGCCTGGGGGAGACAGCGCTCTGGCGGGCCAACGTCCTGACTTTC.

The V call is TRBV7-2, the J call TRBJ2-1; D unresolved. Germline values: CDR1 SGHTA, CDR2 FQGNSA. CDR3 size: 15 residues. Trimming took 4 bases from V and 0 from J, leaving 10 bases between them. The CDR3 coding sequence is TGTGCCAGCAGCTCTCCCCCGAGCTCCTACAATGAGCAGTTCTTC. Translated: CASSSPPSSYNEQFF.

The chain employs TRBV27 and TRBJ2-7; either TRBD1 or TRBD2 may fit D (5 bases each). V was trimmed by 6 bases and J by 1 base, leaving 16 bases between them. Per the germline V gene, CDR1 is MNHEY and CDR2 is SMNVEV (reference sequence). The CDR3 consists of 15 residues. CDR3 coding DNA: TGTGCCAGCAGCCAATCCGGGGCACCATCCTACGAGCAGTACGTC. Translation gives CASSQSGAPSYEQYV.

The table lists this clonotype with a few counts. The genes are TRBV7-2 and TRBJ1-1; D unclear. Germline-derived CDR1 and CDR2 are SGHTA and FQGNSA. This CDR3 spans 13 amino acids. Trimming removed 5 bases at V and 0 bases at J, with 7 bases between. The CDR3 coding sequence is TGTGCCAGCAGCCTTTATATGAACACTGAAGCTTTCTTT. Protein: CASSLYMNTEAFF.

CDR3 in amino acids: CSAYGTSGSYNEQFF. In DNA, the CDR3 is TGCAGTGCGTACGGGACTAGCGGCTCCTACAATGAGCAGTTCTTC. The gene calls are TRBV20-1 and TRBJ2-1, with 11 bases matching TRBD2. Germline V gene data show CDR1 as DFQATT and CDR2 as SNEGSKA (reference sequence). V lost 6 bases and J lost 0; bases outside the gene matches: 4. This CDR3 is built from 15 residues.

This clonotype occurred a few times. This chain connects TRBV4-2 to TRBJ2-5; D gene ambiguous. The germline CDR1 and CDR2 sequences are LGHNA and YNFKEQ. V gave up 0 bases and J gave up 2 bases, with 19 bases separating them. There are 18 residues in the CDR3. The CDR3 reads CASSQDKIYGRSQETQYF. The CDR3 nucleotides are TGTGCCAGCAGCCAAGATAAAATCTACGGTCGGAGTCAAGAGACCCAGTACTTC.

The chain's CDR3 is CASSPGGTVYEQYV. The CDR3 region has the DNA TGTGCCAGCAGTCCGGGGGGGACAGTATACGAGCAGTACGTC. This chain links TRBV12-3 or TRBV12-4 with TRBJ2-7; TRBD2 might be the D (8 bases). Trimming took off 5 bases at V and 4 bases at J, with 15 bases between the two ends. This CDR3 is 14 amino acids long.

J is TRBJ2-7 and V is TRBV6-2 or TRBV6-3; D remains unclear. Germline V gene sequence: CDR1 MNHEY, CDR2 SVGEGT. V lost 0 bases, J lost 3 bases, and 9 bases lay in between. CDR3 length equals 14 residues. CDR3 residues: CASSYSPDLYEQYF. The CDR3 DNA follows: TGTGCCAGCAGTTACTCCCCAGACCTCTACGAGCAGTACTTC.

There are a few counts of this clonotype. The chain combines TRBV12-3 or TRBV12-4 with TRBJ2-2; the match to TRBD2 covers 9 bases. The CDR3 is made up of 16 amino acids. Losses at the gene ends were 10 bases for V and 6 bases for J; bases not matched to a gene: 15. CDR3 nucleotide sequence: TGTGCCACCTTCCCATCGGGCGGGGGGGCCCCCGGGGAGCTGTTTTTT. It specifies CATFPSGGGAPGELFF.

The CDR3 loop reads CASTLDYTGELFF. CDR3 coding DNA: TGTGCCAGTACCCTAGATTACACCGGGGAGCTGTTTTTT. The rearrangement joins TRBV19 to TRBJ2-2; D is ambiguous. Trimming pared 7 bases from V and 3 bases from J, leaving 9 bases between. The CDR3 has 13 amino acids. Per the germline V gene, CDR1 is LNHDA and CDR2 is SQIVND (reference sequence).

The chain uses TRBV7-2 and TRBJ1-6; 10 bases agree with TRBD1. V gave up 1 base and J gave up 7 bases; unmatched junction bases: 1. Germline V gene data show CDR1 as SGHTA and CDR2 as FQGNSA. The CDR3 extends over 15 amino acids. The CDR3 DNA reads as TGTGCCAGCAGCTTAGGGGACAGGGGCAATTCACCCCTCCACTTT. Translating gives CASSLGDRGNSPLHF.

This clonotype turned up a few times. The chain couples TRBV6-5 to TRBJ1-2; D ambiguous. The CDR3 runs to 13 residues. Germline V gives CDR1 MNHEY, CDR2 SVGAGI. The V end was cut by 2 bases, the J end by 5 bases, with 9 bases between. The CDR3 is CASSYDSLYGYTF. For the CDR3, the DNA is TGTGCCAGCAGTTACGATAGCCTATATGGCTACACCTTC.

This clonotype was recorded a few times. The rearrangement links TRBV6-2 or TRBV6-3 to TRBJ2-3, with 8 bases identical to TRBD2. J was trimmed by 0 bases and V by 1 base; bases with no gene match: 6. The CDR3 loop spans 17 amino acids. The germline V gene has CDR1 MNHEY and CDR2 SVGEGT. CDR3 DNA sequence: TGTGCCAGCAGTTACTGGGTAGCGGGGATTAGCACAGATACGCAGTATTTT. It specifies CASSYWVAGISTDTQYF.

The rearrangement links TRBV4-1 to TRBJ1-4; D is unclear. CDR3 size: 15 residues. Germline assignment: CDR1 MGHRA and CDR2 YSYEKL. The V end lost 2 bases, the J end lost 4 bases, and 11 bases lay between the germline ends. The CDR3 protein is CASSQHVESNEKLFF. For the CDR3, the DNA is TGCGCCAGCAGCCAACATGTCGAAAGTAATGAAAAACTGTTTTTT.

The chain carries TRBV10-2 and TRBJ1-1; 7 nucleotides line up with TRBD1. Losses at the gene ends were 9 bases for V and 1 base for J; bases not matched to a gene: 8. Germline lookup yields CDR1 WSHSY and CDR2 SAAADI. CDR3 size: 14 residues. The CDR3 DNA follows: TGCGCCAGGCATCCTAGGACAGGGAACACTGAAGCTTTCTTT. Translation gives CARHPRTGNTEAFF.

This clonotype was seen only a few times. The rearrangement uses TRBV5-1 and TRBJ2-5; 8 bases match TRBD1. V lost 4 bases to trimming and J lost 5 bases; unmatched junction nucleotides: 13. The CDR3 is made up of 16 amino acids. Germline CDR1 reads SGHRS; CDR2 reads YFSETQ. CDR3 residues: CASSPFGFGQGETQYF. CDR3 bases: TGCGCCAGCAGCCCCTTTGGTTTTGGACAGGGTGAGACCCAGTACTTC. The variable domain in full, with the rest retrieved from reference TRBV5-1 and TRBJ2-5, is KAGVTQTPRYLIKTRGQQVTLSCSPISGHRSVSWYQQTPGQGLQFLFEYFSETQRNKGNFPGRFSGRQFSNSRSEMNVSTLELGDSALYLCASSPFGFGQGETQYFGPGTRLLVL.

This chain joins TRBV20-1 and TRBJ2-5, with no clear D. The length of the CDR3 is 12 residues. Trimming cost V 6 bases and J 7 bases, with 15 bases left between them. Germline V lookup: CDR1 DFQATT, CDR2 SNEGSKA (reference sequence). CDR3 nucleotide sequence: TGCAGTGCCGTAGGCAGGACCGGGACCCAGTACTTC. Amino acid sequence: CSAVGRTGTQYF.

CDR3 nucleotides: TGTGCCAGCTCACCGACCCCGGAGGGGCAAGGCTACACCTTC. Its translation: CASSPTPEGQGYTF. The chain has TRBV18 and TRBJ1-2, with a tentative D call TRBD1 (5 bases). CDR3 length equals 14 residues. V lost 3 bases and J lost 8, with 16 bases in between. The germline V gene has CDR1 KGHSH and CDR2 LQKENI. Variable domain in full (rest from reference TRBV18 and TRBJ1-2): NAGVMQNPRHLVRRRGQEARLRCSPMKGHSHVYWYRQLPEEGLKFMVYLQKENIIDESGMPKERFSAEFPKEGPSILRIQQVVRGDSAAYFCASSPTPEGQGYTFGSGTRLTVV.

This clonotype was seen a single time. The rearrangement uses TRBV12-3 or TRBV12-4 and TRBJ1-1; D call uncertain. The CDR3 is 15 residues long. V gave up 3 bases and J gave up 1 base, with 12 bases separating them. This CDR3 is CASSFGRGKNTEAFF. CDR3 DNA: TGTGCCAGCAGTTTTGGCCGGGGTAAGAACACTGAAGCTTTCTTT.

The chain carries TRBV5-1 and TRBJ1-3; D is uncertain. Germline values: CDR1 SGHRS, CDR2 YFSETQ. The CDR3 is made up of 15 amino acids. The germline V and J ends were trimmed by 0 bases and 7 bases, with 14 bases remaining between them. This CDR3 reads CASSLEGTAGNTIYF. CDR3 nucleotides: TGCGCCAGCAGCTTGGAGGGTACGGCCGGGAACACCATATATTTT.

CDR3 coding DNA: TGTGCCAGCAGCCAAGATTCACTAGCGGGGGGGGGTCGAGAGACCCAGTACTTC. This encodes CASSQDSLAGGGRETQYF. The chain has TRBV4-2 and TRBJ2-5; 13 bases fit TRBD2. CDR3 length: 18 amino acids. The germline V gene encodes CDR1 LGHNA and CDR2 YNFKEQ. V gave up 0 bases and J gave up 4 bases; unmatched junction bases: 8.

Written as DNA, the CDR3 is TGTGCCAGCAGCCAGTCGGACAGGGCAGAGACCCAGTACTTC. Its protein product is CASSQSDRAETQYF. The genes are TRBV4-2 and TRBJ2-5; TRBD1 matches 8 bases. The CDR3 runs to 14 residues. After removal of 3 bases from V and 4 bases from J, the junction contained 4 bases not matched to a gene. The germline CDR1 and CDR2 sequences are LGHNA and YNFKEQ.

The chain uses TRBV6-1 and TRBJ2-3; D remains ambiguous. This CDR3 comprises 16 residues. Trimming took off 6 bases at V and 0 bases at J, with 16 bases between the two ends. The germline gives CDR1 MNHNS, CDR2 SASEGT. CDR3 loop: CASRTTGFRSTDTQYF. CDR3 nucleotides: TGTGCCAGCAGAACCACGGGTTTCCGAAGCACAGATACGCAGTATTTT.

DNA of the CDR3: TGTGCCAGCAGCTTTGTTAGCGGGTCAGATACGCAGTATTTT. Amino acid sequence: CASSFVSGSDTQYF. The rearrangement links TRBV7-2 to TRBJ2-3, with TRBD2 identical over 7 bases. Trimming removed 3 bases from V and 4 bases from J; junction bases left unmatched: 4. The CDR3 runs 14 residues. Germline CDR1 reads SGHTA; CDR2 reads FQGNSA.